These 17 T cell receptor beta chains were all obtained from the same sample, sequenced in a study of cytomegalovirus exposure and HLA in healthy donors. Use of 60 Vbeta and 13 Jbeta primers characterized the PCR. The protocol was immunoSEQ multiplex PCR, while the TCRdb copy is restricted to in-frame clones and leaves out a portion. Of some 190,000 clones in the sample, 65% to 85% were seen once. Sequenced sample: PBMCs. These receptors were taken from a girl aged 10 to 17 in good health and CMV-seropositive.

The gene calls are TRBV15 and TRBJ2-1, with a tentative D call TRBD1 (6 bases). The CDR3 is 16 residues long. Trimming removed 0 bases at V and 0 bases at J, with 9 bases between. CDR1 and CDR2 from the germline V gene are LNHNV and YYDKDF (reference sequence). CDR3 bases: TGTGCCACCAGCAGAGAAGGGGGAAGCTCCTACAATGAGCAGTTCTTC. Protein: CATSREGGSSYNEQFF.

Note on this clone: Mismatch with germline at one junction end may stem from a read error. The chain carries TRBV11-3 and TRBJ2-7; no reliable D call. Germline V gives CDR1 SGHNT, CDR2 YENEEA. This CDR3 is 15 amino acids long. The CDR3 nucleotides are TGTGCCAGCAGCATAGACTCAAGCAATACCTACGAGCAGTACTTC. Translating gives CASSIDSSNTYEQYF.

This chain connects TRBV7-2 to TRBJ1-1, with 7 bases lining up with TRBD1. Unmatched junction bases numbered 9, after V lost 4 bases and J lost 4 bases. Germline V gene lookup returns CDR1 SGHTA and CDR2 FQGNSA. The CDR3 length is 15 residues. The CDR3 loop is CASSSLGGGGTEAFF. The CDR3 DNA reads as TGTGCCAGCAGCTCCCTAGGGGGCGGTGGCACTGAAGCTTTCTTT.

This clone occurred a few times. This rearrangement joins TRBV19 to TRBJ2-1, with D maybe TRBD2 (5 bases). The CDR3 extends over 13 amino acids. The V and J ends lost 5 bases and 9 bases respectively, with 14 bases between them. Germline-derived CDR1 and CDR2 are LNHDA and SQIVND (reference sequence). The DNA of the CDR3 is TGTGCCAGTAGTCCTCGGAGCGGAATTGAGCAGTTCTTC. It specifies CASSPRSGIEQFF.

This chain links TRBV4-3 with TRBJ2-1, with a possible D match to TRBD2 (6 bases). Germline V CDR1 and CDR2: LGHNA, YSLEER. The CDR3 sequence is 12 residues long. V was pared by 4 bases and J by 8 bases, with 9 bases between. Here the CDR3 DNA reads TGCGCCAGCAGCCGACTAGGCTATGAGCAGTTCTTC. This encodes CASSRLGYEQFF.

A few counts support this clone. The V gene is TRBV30, the J gene TRBJ1-2, with D maybe TRBD1 (6 bases). Germline V gene sequence: CDR1 GTSNPN, CDR2 SVGIG (reference sequence). Trimming took 0 bases from V and 0 from J, leaving 11 bases between them. CDR3 size: 15 residues. The CDR3 loop reads CAWSVWGLANYGYTF. The CDR3 region has the DNA TGTGCCTGGAGTGTGTGGGGGCTTGCTAACTATGGCTACACCTTC.

This chain links TRBV5-4 with TRBJ2-2, with TRBD2 matching 7 bases. The CDR3 length is 13 residues. From germline, CDR1 is SGHNT and CDR2 YYREEE (reference sequence). Losses at the gene ends were 4 bases for V and 7 bases for J; bases not matched to a gene: 4. The CDR3 loop is CASSPPGGGELFF. Here the CDR3 DNA reads TGTGCCAGCAGCCCTCCGGGGGGCGGGGAGCTGTTTTTT.

V gene TRBV7-9 combines with J gene TRBJ2-7; no firm D call. The CDR3 sequence is 11 residues long. The germline V gene has CDR1 SEHNR and CDR2 FQNEAQ (reference sequence). Trimming took off 4 bases at V and 7 bases at J, with 8 bases between the two ends. CDR3 loop: CASSSTREQYF. CDR3 DNA: TGTGCCAGCAGCTCGACCAGGGAGCAGTACTTC.

This chain connects TRBV19 to TRBJ1-5; D call uncertain. V was shortened by 6 bases and J by 0 bases, with 6 bases between the two germline ends. Germline assignment: CDR1 LNHDA and CDR2 SQIVND (reference sequence). The CDR3 has 13 residues. CDR3 region: CASRTTSNQPQHF. The CDR3 bases are TGTGCCAGTAGGACTACTAGCAATCAGCCCCAGCATTTT.

J is TRBJ2-4 and V is TRBV5-4, with TRBD2 matching over 8 bases. Per germline, CDR1 SGHNT and CDR2 YYREEE (reference sequence). The ends lost 9 bases at V and 0 bases at J; junction bases unmatched: 5. The CDR3 contains 14 residues. CDR3 coding DNA: TGTGCCACTTCCCGGGGGGGAGCCAAAAACATTCAGTACTTC. Translating it yields CATSRGGAKNIQYF.

This chain's CDR3 is CASSRGLAPYEQYF. The CDR3 region has the DNA TGTGCCAGCAGTCGCGGACTAGCCCCCTACGAGCAGTACTTC. V is TRBV27 and J is TRBJ2-7; 8 nucleotides line up with TRBD2. Germline loops: CDR1 MNHEY, CDR2 SMNVEV (reference sequence). The CDR3 extends over 14 amino acids. The V and J ends lost 5 bases and 2 bases, in that order; junction bases with no gene match: 5.

The chain carries TRBV5-6 and TRBJ2-7; 9 bases are a match to TRBD1. Germline V CDR1 and CDR2: SGHDT, YYEEEE. The CDR3 sequence is 16 residues long. V shed 2 bases, J shed 3 bases, and the junction held 9 bases outside the gene matches. CDR3 nucleotide sequence: TGTGCCAGCAGCTTTTTTCAGGACAGGGGTAGCTACGAGCAGTACTTC. Translation gives CASSFFQDRGSYEQYF.

The CDR3 reads CASSAGGSNEKLFF. CDR3 coding DNA: TGCGCCAGCAGCGCCGGAGGGTCAAATGAAAAACTGTTTTTT. The rearrangement links TRBV5-1 to TRBJ1-4, with D hard to call. This CDR3 contains 14 residues. V was clipped by 4 bases and J by 5 bases, with 12 bases between them. Per the germline V gene, CDR1 is SGHRS and CDR2 is YFSETQ.

This clone was recorded only once. The sample has other DNA sequences that encode this CDR3 too. The chain combines TRBV18 with TRBJ2-1, with 8 bases lining up with TRBD1. The CDR3 runs to 15 residues. The J segment lost 0 bases and the V segment lost 3 bases, leaving 1 base of the junction unmatched. Per germline, CDR1 KGHSH and CDR2 LQKENI. The DNA for the CDR3 is TGTGCCAGCTCACCCGGGACAGGCTCCTACAATGAGCAGTTCTTC. Amino acid sequence: CASSPGTGSYNEQFF. The full variable domain, its missing parts supplied by reference TRBV18 and TRBJ2-1, is NAGVMQNPRHLVRRRGQEARLRCSPMKGHSHVYWYRQLPEEGLKFMVYLQKENIIDESGMPKERFSAEFPKEGPSILRIQQVVRGDSAAYFCASSPGTGSYNEQFFGPGTRLTVL.

The chain carries TRBV7-8 and TRBJ2-1, with 7 nucleotides matching TRBD2. V shed 4 bases, J shed 0 bases, and the junction held 12 bases outside the gene matches. Germline V CDR1 and CDR2: SGHVS, FQNEAQ. The CDR3 is 18 residues long. The CDR3 reads CASSSGEGLRRSYNEQFF. The CDR3 nucleotides are TGTGCCAGCAGCTCGGGGGAGGGCCTACGTCGCTCCTACAATGAGCAGTTCTTC.

This clone was recorded only once. This chain joins TRBV5-4 and TRBJ2-5; 10 nucleotides match TRBD1. TRBJ2-7 matches the DNA end more closely, so the J call is doubtful. The germline V gene has CDR1 SGHNT and CDR2 YYREEE (reference sequence). This CDR3 region has 14 residues. The chain's CDR3 is CASSWGTGAYEQYF. As DNA, the CDR3 is TGTGCCAGCAGCTGGGGGACAGGGGCCTACGAGCAGTACTTC.

The CDR3 sequence is CASSMRYEETQYF. The CDR3 nucleotides read TGTGCCAGCAGCATGAGATACGAAGAGACCCAGTACTTC. The chain employs TRBV7-8 and TRBJ2-5; D not resolved. The CDR3 has 13 residues. V lost 5 bases and J lost 3, with 10 bases in between. The germline V gene has CDR1 SGHVS and CDR2 FQNEAQ.